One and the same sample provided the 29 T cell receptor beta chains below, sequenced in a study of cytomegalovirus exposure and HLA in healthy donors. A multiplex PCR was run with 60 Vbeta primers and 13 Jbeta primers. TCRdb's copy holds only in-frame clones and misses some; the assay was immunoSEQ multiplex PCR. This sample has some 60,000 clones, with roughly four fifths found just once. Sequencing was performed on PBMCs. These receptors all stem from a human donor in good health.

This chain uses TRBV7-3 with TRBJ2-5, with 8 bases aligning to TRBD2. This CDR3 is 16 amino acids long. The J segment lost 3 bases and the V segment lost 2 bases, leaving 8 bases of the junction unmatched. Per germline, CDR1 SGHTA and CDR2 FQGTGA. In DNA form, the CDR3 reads TGTGCCAGCAGCTTATCTGGACTAGCAACCGAAGAGACCCAGTACTTC. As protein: CASSLSGLATEETQYF.

The CDR3 DNA sequence: TGTGCCAGCTCACAAGGGTTCGGGGTCACAGATACGCAGTATTTT. Translated, it gives CASSQGFGVTDTQYF. The chain recombines TRBV18 with TRBJ2-3, with D possibly TRBD2 on 5 matching bases. Germline CDR1 KGHSH, CDR2 LQKENI. The V end was cut by 4 bases, the J end by 2 bases, with 13 bases between. The CDR3 is made up of 15 amino acids. Using reference TRBV18 and TRBJ2-3 for the parts outside the CDR3, the full variable domain is NAGVMQNPRHLVRRRGQEARLRCSPMKGHSHVYWYRQLPEEGLKFMVYLQKENIIDESGMPKERFSAEFPKEGPSILRIQQVVRGDSAAYFCASSQGFGVTDTQYFGPGTRLTVL.

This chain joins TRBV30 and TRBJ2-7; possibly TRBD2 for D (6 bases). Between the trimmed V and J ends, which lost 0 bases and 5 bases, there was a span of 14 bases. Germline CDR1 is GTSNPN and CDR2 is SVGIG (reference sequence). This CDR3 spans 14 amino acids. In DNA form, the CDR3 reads TGTGCCTGGAGTGTAGGTCTAGCGAAACACGAGCAGTACTTC. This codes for CAWSVGLAKHEQYF.

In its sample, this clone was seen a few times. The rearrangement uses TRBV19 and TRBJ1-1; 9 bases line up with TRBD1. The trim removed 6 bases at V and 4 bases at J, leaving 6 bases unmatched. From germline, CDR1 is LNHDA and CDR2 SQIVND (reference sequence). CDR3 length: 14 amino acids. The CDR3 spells CASRLQGASTEAFF. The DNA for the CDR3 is TGTGCCAGTAGACTACAGGGGGCTAGCACTGAAGCTTTCTTT.

CDR3: CASSQGGEGYGYTF. CDR3 coding DNA: TGCGCCAGCAGCCAAGGGGGGGAGGGGTATGGCTACACCTTC. This chain uses TRBV4-3 with TRBJ1-2, with a tentative D call TRBD1 (5 bases). Per the germline V gene, CDR1 is LGHNA and CDR2 is YSLEER. This CDR3 has 14 amino acids. V was clipped by 1 base and J by 5 bases, with 11 bases between them.

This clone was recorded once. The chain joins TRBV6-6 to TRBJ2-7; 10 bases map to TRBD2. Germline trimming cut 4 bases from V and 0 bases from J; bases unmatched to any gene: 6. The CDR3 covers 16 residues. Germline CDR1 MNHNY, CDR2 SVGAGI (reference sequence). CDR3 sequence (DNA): TGTGCCAGCAGTTGGGCTAGCGGGGGCAGCTCCTACGAGCAGTACTTC. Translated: CASSWASGGSSYEQYF.

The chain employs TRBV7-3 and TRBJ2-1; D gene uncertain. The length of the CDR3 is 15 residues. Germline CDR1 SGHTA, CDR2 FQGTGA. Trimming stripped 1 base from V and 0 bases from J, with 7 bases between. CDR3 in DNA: TGTGCCAGCAGCTTAAATACAGCCTCCTACAATGAGCAGTTCTTC. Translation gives CASSLNTASYNEQFF.

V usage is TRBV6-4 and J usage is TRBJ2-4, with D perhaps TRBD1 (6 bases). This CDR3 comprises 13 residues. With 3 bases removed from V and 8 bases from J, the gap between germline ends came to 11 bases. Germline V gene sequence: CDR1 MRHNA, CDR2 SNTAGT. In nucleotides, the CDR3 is TGTGCCAGCAGTGAACAGGGTACGGACATTCAGTACTTC. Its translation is CASSEQGTDIQYF.

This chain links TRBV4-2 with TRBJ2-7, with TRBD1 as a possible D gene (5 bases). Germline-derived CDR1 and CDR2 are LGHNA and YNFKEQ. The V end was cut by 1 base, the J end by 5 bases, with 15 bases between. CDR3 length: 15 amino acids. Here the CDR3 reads CASSQASRQINEQYF. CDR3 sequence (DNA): TGTGCCAGCAGCCAAGCTTCGCGACAGATAAACGAGCAGTACTTC.

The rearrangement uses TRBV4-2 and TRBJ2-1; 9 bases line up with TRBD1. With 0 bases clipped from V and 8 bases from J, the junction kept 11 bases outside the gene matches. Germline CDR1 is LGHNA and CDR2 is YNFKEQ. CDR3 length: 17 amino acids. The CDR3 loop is CASSQEDRDRVIDEQFF. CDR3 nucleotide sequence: TGTGCCAGCAGCCAAGAAGACCGGGACAGGGTTATTGATGAGCAGTTCTTC.

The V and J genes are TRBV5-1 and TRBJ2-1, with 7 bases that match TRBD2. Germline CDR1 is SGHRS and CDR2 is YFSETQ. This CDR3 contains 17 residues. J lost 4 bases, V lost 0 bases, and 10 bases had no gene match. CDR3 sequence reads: CASSLVTGGTLYNEQFF. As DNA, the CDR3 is TGCGCCAGCAGCTTGGTTACGGGAGGTACCCTGTACAATGAGCAGTTCTTC.

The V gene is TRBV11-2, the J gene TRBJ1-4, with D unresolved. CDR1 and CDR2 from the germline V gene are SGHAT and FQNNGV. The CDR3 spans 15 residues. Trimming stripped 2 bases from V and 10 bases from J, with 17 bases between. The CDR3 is CASSLLSGVIGKLFF. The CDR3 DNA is TGTGCCAGCAGCTTACTATCCGGGGTAATCGGAAAACTGTTTTTT.

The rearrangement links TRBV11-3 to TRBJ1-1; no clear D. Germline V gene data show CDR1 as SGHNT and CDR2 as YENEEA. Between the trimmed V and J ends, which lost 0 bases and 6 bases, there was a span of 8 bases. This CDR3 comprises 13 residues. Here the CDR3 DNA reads TGTGCCAGCAGCTTAGATCAAGACTCTGAAGCTTTCTTT. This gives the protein CASSLDQDSEAFF.

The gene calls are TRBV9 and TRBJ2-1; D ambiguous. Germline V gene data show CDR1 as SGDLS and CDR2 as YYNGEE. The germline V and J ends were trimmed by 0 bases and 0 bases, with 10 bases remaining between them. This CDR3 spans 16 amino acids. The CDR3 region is CASSVERWSSYNEQFF. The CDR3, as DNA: TGTGCCAGCAGCGTAGAAAGGTGGAGCTCCTACAATGAGCAGTTCTTC.

Here the CDR3 reads CASSLANSNYGYTF. The CDR3 DNA reads TGTGCCAGCAGCTTAGCCAACAGTAACTATGGCTACACCTTC. The rearrangement joins TRBV7-9 to TRBJ1-2; D call uncertain. This CDR3 spans 14 amino acids. From germline, CDR1 is SEHNR and CDR2 FQNEAQ (reference sequence). V lost 0 bases and J lost 1, with 6 bases in between.

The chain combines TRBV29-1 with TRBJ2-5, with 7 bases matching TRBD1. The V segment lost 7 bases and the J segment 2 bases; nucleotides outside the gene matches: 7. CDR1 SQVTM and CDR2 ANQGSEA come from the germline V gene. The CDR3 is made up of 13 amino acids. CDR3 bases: TGCAGCGCTCCAGGGACAGTACAAGAGACCCAGTACTTC. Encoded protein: CSAPGTVQETQYF.

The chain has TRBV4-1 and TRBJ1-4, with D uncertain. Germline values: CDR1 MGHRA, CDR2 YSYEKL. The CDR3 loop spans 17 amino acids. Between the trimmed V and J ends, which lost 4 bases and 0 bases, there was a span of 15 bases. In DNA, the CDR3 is TGCGCCAGCAGCCGAGAGGGTACACGGGCAACTAATGAAAAACTGTTTTTT. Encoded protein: CASSREGTRATNEKLFF.

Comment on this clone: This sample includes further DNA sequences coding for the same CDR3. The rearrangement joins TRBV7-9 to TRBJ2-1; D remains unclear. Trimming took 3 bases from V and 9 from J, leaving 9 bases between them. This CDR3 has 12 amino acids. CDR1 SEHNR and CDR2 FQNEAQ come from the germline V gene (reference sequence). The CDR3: CASSLSLGEQFF. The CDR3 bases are TGTGCCAGCAGCTTGAGTCTCGGTGAGCAGTTCTTC.

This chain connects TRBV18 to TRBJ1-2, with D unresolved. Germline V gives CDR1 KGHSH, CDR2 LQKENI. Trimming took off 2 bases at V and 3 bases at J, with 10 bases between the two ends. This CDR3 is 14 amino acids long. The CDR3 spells CASSPETEDYGYTF. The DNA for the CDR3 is TGTGCCAGCTCACCAGAGACGGAGGACTATGGCTACACCTTC.

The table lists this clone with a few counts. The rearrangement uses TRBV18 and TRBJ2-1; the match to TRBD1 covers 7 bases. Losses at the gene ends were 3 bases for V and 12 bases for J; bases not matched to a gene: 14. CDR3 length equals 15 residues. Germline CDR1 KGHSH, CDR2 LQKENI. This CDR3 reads CASSPPTDRAHAQFF. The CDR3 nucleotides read TGTGCCAGCTCACCTCCTACCGACAGGGCACACGCGCAGTTCTTC.

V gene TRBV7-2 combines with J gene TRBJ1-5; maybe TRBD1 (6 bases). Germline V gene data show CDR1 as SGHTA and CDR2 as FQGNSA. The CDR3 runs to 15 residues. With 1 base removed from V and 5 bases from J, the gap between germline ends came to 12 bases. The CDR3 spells CASSLVGGLHQPQHF. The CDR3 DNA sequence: TGTGCCAGCAGCTTAGTCGGGGGGCTGCATCAGCCCCAGCATTTT.

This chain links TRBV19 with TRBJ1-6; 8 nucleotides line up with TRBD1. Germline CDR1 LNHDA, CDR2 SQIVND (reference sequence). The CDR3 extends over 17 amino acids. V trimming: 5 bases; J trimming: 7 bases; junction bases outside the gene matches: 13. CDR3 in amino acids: CASSPGKAGGWNSPLHF. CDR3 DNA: TGTGCCAGTAGTCCCGGCAAGGCAGGGGGCTGGAATTCACCCCTCCACTTT.

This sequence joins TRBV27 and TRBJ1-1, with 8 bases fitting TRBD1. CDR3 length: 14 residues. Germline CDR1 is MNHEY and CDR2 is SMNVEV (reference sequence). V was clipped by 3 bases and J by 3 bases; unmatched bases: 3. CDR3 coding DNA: TGTGCCAGCAGTTTCGGACAGGGACACACTGAAGCTTTCTTT. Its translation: CASSFGQGHTEAFF.

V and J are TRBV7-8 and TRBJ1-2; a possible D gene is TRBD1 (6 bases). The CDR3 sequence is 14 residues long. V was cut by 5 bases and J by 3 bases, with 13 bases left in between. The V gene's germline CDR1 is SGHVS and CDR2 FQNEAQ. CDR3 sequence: CASSATGTYYGYTF. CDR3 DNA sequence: TGTGCCAGCAGCGCTACAGGGACCTACTATGGCTACACCTTC.

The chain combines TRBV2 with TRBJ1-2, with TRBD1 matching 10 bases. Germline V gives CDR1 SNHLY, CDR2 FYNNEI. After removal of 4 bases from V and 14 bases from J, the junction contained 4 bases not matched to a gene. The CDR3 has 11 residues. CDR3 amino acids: CASSVWDRGTF. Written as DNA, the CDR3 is TGTGCCAGCAGTGTCTGGGACAGGGGAACCTTC.

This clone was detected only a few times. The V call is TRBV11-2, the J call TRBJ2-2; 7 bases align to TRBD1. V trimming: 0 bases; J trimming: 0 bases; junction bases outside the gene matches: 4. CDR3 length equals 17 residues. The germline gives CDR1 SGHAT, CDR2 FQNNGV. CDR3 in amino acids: CASSLDRDRTNTGELFF. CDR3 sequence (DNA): TGTGCCAGCAGCTTAGACCGGGACAGAACGAACACCGGGGAGCTGTTTTTT.

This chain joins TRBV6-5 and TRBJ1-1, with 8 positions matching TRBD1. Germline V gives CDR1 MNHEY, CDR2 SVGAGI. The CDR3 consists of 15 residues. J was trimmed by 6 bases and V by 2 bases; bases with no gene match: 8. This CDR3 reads CASSYRTGSRAEAFF. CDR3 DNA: TGTGCCAGCAGTTACAGGACAGGGAGTAGGGCTGAAGCTTTCTTT.

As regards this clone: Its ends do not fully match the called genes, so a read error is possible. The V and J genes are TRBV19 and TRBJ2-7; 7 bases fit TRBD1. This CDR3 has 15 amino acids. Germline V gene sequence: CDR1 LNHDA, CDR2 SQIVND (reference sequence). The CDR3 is CTSSKTGTDSYEQYF. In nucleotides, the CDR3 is TGTACCAGTAGTAAGACAGGGACGGACTCCTACGAGCAGTACTTC.

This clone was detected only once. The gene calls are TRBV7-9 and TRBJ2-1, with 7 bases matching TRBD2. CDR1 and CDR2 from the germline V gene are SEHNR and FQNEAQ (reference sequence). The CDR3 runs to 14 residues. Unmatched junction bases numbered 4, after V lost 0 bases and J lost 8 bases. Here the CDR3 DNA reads TGTGCCAGCAGCTTAGCGATGCGGGAGTATGAGCAGTTCTTC. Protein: CASSLAMREYEQFF.